This T cell receptor beta chain is from a study of T cells expressing NK-cell markers. About the study: HCMV serostatus: seven of eight sequenced donors positive, one negative. Findings and limits, study-wide: Roughly 6 donors showed dominant NKG2C+ clonotypes comprising roughly 1.0-7.0% of their CD8+ T cells.

On this clonotype: Its antigen remains unknown.

It was by 5'RACE template switching with UMIs that TCR beta cDNA was made. TCRdb reprocessed the 5' RACE reads, keeping one entry per CDR3 protein, no DNA. This specimen shows fewer than 400,000 distinct CDR3 sequences; the ten leading clones hold roughly a tenth. CDR1 is MNHEY, CDR2 SVGAGI, per germline. There are 15 residues in the CDR3. The sequencing sample was made of blood T cells: a sorted CD56 or NKG2C T cell subset, CD4+ or CD8+ T cells, or bulk PBMC T cells (not recorded which). The origin of this receptor is a woman aged 45 to 65 in good health. The chain carries TRBV6-5 and TRBJ1-1. This chain's CDR3 is CASSYGSPMNTEAFF.